This TCR beta chain was captured by sequencing in a study of early T cells in non-severe SARS-CoV-2 infection. This CDR3 has 10 residues. V lost 9 bases, J lost 6 bases, and 10 bases lay in between. From germline, CDR1 is SGHRS and CDR2 YFSETQ. Individual cDNA molecules each received unique molecular identifiers attached to them. TCRdb called the 5' RACE reads again in MiXCR, with one record for every CDR3 protein. The table records around 30,000 distinct CDR3 sequences, 8% to 9.5% of them present only once. Sequenced material: whole blood. The TCR comes from an adult who was a healthcare worker with PCR-confirmed SARS-CoV-2 infection or an uninfected control (not recorded which). The chain uses TRBV5-1 and TRBJ2-7; D gene ambiguous. The CDR3 region has the DNA TGCGCCAACCCTTGGGGCGAGCAGTACTTC. It yields the protein CANPWGEQYF.